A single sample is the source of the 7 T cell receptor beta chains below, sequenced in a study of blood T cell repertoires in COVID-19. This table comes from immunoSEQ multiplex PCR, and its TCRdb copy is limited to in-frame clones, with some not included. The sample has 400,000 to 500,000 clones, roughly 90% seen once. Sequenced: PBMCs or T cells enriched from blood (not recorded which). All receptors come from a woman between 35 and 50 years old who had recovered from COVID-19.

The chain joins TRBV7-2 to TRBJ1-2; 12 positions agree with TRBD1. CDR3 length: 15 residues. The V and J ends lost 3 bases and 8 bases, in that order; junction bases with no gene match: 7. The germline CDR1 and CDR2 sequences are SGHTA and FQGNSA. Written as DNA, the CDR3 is TGTGCCAGCAGCTTTCCGGGACAGGGGGCGCGGGGCTACACCTTC. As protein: CASSFPGQGARGYTF.

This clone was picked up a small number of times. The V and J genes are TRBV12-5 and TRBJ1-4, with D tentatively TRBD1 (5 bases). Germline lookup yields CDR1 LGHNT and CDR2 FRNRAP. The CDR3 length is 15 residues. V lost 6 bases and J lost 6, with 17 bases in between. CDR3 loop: CASGFLLRDYEKLFF. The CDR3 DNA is TGTGCTAGTGGCTTCTTACTCCGGGACTATGAAAAACTGTTTTTT.

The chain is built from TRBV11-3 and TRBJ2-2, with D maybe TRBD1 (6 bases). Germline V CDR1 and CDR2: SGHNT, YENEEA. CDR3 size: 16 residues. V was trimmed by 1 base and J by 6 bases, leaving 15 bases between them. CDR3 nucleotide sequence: TGTGCCAGCAGCTTAGGCGACGGCGCAGGGGCCGGGGAGCTGTTTTTT. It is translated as CASSLGDGAGAGELFF.

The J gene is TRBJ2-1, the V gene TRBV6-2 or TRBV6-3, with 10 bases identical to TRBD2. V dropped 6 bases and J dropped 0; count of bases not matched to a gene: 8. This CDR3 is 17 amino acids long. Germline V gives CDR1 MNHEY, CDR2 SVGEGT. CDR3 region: CASSPLAGELSYNEQFF. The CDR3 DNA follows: TGTGCCAGCAGCCCTCTAGCGGGAGAGCTCTCCTACAATGAGCAGTTCTTC.

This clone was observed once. For the CDR3, the DNA is TGTGCCAGCAGCTTCCACCCCCAGGAAATTCGGAATGAAAAACTGTTTTTT. Translation: CASSFHPQEIRNEKLFF. The genes are TRBV7-6 and TRBJ1-4; D remains ambiguous. This CDR3 region has 17 residues. Trimming cost V 3 bases and J 5 bases, with 19 bases left between them. Germline V gene sequence: CDR1 SGHVS, CDR2 FNYEAQ.

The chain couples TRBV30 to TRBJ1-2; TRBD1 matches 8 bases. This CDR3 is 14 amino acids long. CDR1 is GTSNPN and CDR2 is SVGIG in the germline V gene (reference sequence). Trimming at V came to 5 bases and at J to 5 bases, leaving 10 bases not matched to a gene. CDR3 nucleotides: TGTGCCTGGGGGAGCCTCCAGGGGGCTTATGGCTACACCTTC. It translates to CAWGSLQGAYGYTF.

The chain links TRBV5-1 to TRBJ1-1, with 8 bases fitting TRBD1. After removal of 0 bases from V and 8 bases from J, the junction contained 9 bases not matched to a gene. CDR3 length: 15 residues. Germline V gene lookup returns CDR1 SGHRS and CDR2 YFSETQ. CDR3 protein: CASSLVPGGAWEAFF. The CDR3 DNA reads TGCGCCAGCAGCTTGGTTCCAGGGGGCGCGTGGGAAGCTTTCTTT.